The entry that follows covers one TCR beta chain sequence. The Seattle patients joined while their infection was active and were tracked longitudinally afterward. In the study's own analysis: Nucleated cell counts were estimated from reference gene primer amplification. Some clones are missing from TCRdb's copy, which holds only in-frame ones; the method was immunoSEQ multiplex PCR. The DNA gave D and trimming, while V, J and clone size come from that table. The table has some 200,000 clones, around four fifths seen once. This entry is derived from a study of blood T cell repertoires in COVID-19. About the research overall: In each case, the material was cDNA or gDNA derived from T cells, B-cell-depleted T cells, or PBMCs.

This CDR3 contains 14 residues. Germline CDR1 is SGHTA and CDR2 is FQGTGA. V lost 4 bases to trimming and J lost 8 bases, with 17 bases between them. The sequence was collected from a woman in her 70s with COVID-19, enrolled during active disease. This chain links TRBV7-3 with TRBJ1-1; no clear D. The sequencing input was peripheral blood. The CDR3 DNA follows: TGTGCCAGCAGCTCCCAACACAGCCTAACAGAAGCTTTCTTT. Translating it yields CASSSQHSLTEAFF.